Sequencing of this TCR beta chain was carried out in a study of CD4 T cells in relation to SARS-CoV-2 and coronaviruses. Whole-study context: ViraFEST: roughly ten-day antigen culture of PBMCs, then TCR beta CDR3 sequencing. Findings of the study overall: The cross-reactivity analysis covered only spike protein, not other viral proteins.

The assay was immunoSEQ multiplex PCR, and TCRdb's table has in-frame clones only and misses some. The table has some 21,000 clones, 78% seen once. To note about this clone: Its cognate antigen is unknown.

Unexposed donor CD4+ T cells date from about 2011-2019, before the COVID-19 pandemic. After nine to ten days of culture, CD4+ T cells were isolated. Cells permitting, SARS-CoV-2 S/N and four cold-coronavirus spikes were tested on unexposed-donor CD4+ T cells. Approximately 2 million PBMCs per well were cultured with around 10 IU/ml IL-2. The CDR3 spans 14 residues. Trimming stripped 3 bases from V and 0 bases from J, with 6 bases between. Germline values: CDR1 MDHEN, CDR2 SYDVKM. The chain joins TRBV28 to TRBJ1-5; no clear D gene. The source is a human donor in good health. The sample taken for sequencing was CD4+ T cells from PBMCs, cultured in vitro. CDR3 amino acids: CASSFQNSNQPQHF. CDR3 sequence (DNA): TGTGCCAGCAGTTTTCAGAATAGCAATCAGCCCCAGCATTTT.